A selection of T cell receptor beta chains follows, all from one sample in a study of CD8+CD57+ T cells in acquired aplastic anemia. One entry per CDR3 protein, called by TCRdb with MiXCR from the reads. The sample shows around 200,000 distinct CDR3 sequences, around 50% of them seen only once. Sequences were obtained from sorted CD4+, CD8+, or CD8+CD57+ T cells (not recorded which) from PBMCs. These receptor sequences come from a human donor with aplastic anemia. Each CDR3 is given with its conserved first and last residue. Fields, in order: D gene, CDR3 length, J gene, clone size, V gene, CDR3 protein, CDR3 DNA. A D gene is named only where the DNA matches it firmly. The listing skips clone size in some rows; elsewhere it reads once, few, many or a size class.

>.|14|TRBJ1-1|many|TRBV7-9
CASSYPFGETEAFF
TGTGCCAGCAGCTACCCTTTCGGGGAAACTGAAGCTTTCTTT
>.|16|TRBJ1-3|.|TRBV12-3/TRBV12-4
CAISKTSSSRGNTIYF
TGTGCCATCAGTAAAACCTCTTCGTCGCGCGGAAACACCATATATTTT
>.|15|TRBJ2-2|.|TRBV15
CATRGKEKHTGELFF
TGTGCCACCAGAGGAAAGGAGAAGCACACCGGGGAGCTGTTTTTT
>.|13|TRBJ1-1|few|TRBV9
CASSVVGDTEAFF
TGTGCCAGCAGCGTAGTGGGGGACACTGAAGCTTTCTTT
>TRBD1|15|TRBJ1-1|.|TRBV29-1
CSVLIRTGRNTEAFF
TGCAGCGTCCTCATCAGGACAGGGCGGAACACCGAAGCTTTCTTT
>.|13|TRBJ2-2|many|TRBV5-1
CASIRGATGELFF
TGCGCCAGCATTAGGGGGGCCACCGGGGAGCTGTTTTTT
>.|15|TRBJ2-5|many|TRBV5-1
CASSLGYRGQETQYF
TGCGCCAGCAGCTTAGGCTACAGAGGGCAAGAGACCCAGTACTTC
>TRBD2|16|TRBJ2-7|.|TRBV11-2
CASSIELAGGLNEQYF
TGTGCCAGCAGCATAGAACTAGCGGGGGGTTTGAACGAGCAGTACTTC
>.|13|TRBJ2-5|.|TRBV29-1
CSVDRGLGETQYF
TGCAGCGTTGACAGGGGCCTCGGAGAGACCCAGTACTTC
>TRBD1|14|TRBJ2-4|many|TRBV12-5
CASGPNRGLDIQYF
TGTGCTAGTGGGCCAAACAGGGGGCTGGACATTCAGTACTTC
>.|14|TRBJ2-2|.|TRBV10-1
CASSEFWDTGELFF
TGCGCCAGCAGTGAGTTCTGGGACACCGGGGAGCTGTTTTTT
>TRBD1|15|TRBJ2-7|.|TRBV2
CASSPGQGSYNEQYF
TGTGCCAGCAGTCCGGGACAGGGGAGCTACAATGAGCAGTACTTC
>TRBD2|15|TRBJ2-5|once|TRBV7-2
CASSLGGGAVETQDF
TGTGCCAGCAGCTTAGGCGGGGGGGCCGTGGAGACCCAGGACTTC
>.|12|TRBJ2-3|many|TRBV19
CASSKRTDTQYF
TGTGCCAGTAGTAAACGCACAGATACGCAGTATTTT
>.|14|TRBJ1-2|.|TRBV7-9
CASSSMGGVYGYTF
TGTGCCAGCAGCTCCATGGGCGGGGTATATGGCTACACCTTC
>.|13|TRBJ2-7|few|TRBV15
CATSTLDRLEQYF
TGTGCCACCAGCACCCTTGACAGGCTCGAGCAGTACTTC
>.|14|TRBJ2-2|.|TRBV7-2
CAGSPSRDTGELFF
TGTGCCGGCAGCCCATCACGGGACACCGGGGAGCTGTTTTTT
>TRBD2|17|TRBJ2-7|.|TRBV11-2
CASSLSASSGSSYEQYF
TGTGCCAGCAGCTTATCTGCCTCTAGCGGGAGTAGTTACGAGCAGTACTTC
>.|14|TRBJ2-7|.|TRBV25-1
CASSESFVLGEQYF
TGTGCCAGCAGTGAATCTTTCGTACTGGGCGAGCAGTACTTC
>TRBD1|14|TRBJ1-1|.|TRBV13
CASSLLNRGTEAFF
TGTGCCAGCAGCTTACTTAACAGGGGCACTGAAGCTTTCTTT
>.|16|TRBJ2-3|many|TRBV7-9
CASSLVAGFSTDTQYF
TGTGCCAGCAGCTTAGTAGCCGGGTTTAGCACAGATACGCAGTATTTT
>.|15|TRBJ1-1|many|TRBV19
CASSLGGELSTEAFF
TGTGCCAGTAGCCTTGGGGGCGAGTTGAGCACTGAAGCTTTCTTT
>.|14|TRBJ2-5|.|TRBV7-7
CASSLGGRVETQYF
TGTGCCAGCAGCTTGGGGGGCCGGGTAGAGACCCAGTACTTC
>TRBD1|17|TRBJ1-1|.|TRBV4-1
CASSQAGGGTVNTEAFF
TGCGCCAGCAGCCAAGCCGGGGGAGGGACAGTAAACACTGAAGCTTTCTTT
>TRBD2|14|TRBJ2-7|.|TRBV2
CASTLAGQSYEQYF
TGTGCCAGCACGCTAGCGGGGCAGTCCTACGAGCAGTACTTC
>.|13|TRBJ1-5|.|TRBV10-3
CAITEGPGQPQHF
TGTGCCATCACGGAGGGCCCGGGGCAGCCCCAGCATTTT
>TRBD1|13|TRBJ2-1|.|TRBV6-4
CASSGTEYNEQFF
TGTGCCAGCAGCGGGACAGAATACAATGAGCAGTTCTTC
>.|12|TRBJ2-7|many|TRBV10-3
CASGSRGYEQYF
TGTGCCTCCGGGTCTAGGGGCTACGAGCAGTACTTC
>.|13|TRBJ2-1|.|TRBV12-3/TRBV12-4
CASTSLVSYEQFF
TGTGCCAGCACCTCACTGGTTTCCTATGAGCAGTTCTTC
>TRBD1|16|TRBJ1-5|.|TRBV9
CASSVGGDRENQPQHF
TGTGCCAGCAGCGTAGGTGGGGACAGGGAGAATCAGCCCCAGCATTTT
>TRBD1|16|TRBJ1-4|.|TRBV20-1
CSAQDPDRAGNEKLFF
TGCAGTGCTCAAGACCCGGACAGGGCGGGAAATGAAAAACTGTTTTTT
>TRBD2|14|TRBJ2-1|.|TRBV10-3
CASKRTSGKGEQFF
TGCGCCAGCAAAAGGACTAGCGGGAAGGGTGAGCAGTTCTTC
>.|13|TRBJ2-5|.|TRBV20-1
CSARSTQQETQYF
TGCAGTGCTAGAAGCACCCAACAAGAGACCCAGTACTTC
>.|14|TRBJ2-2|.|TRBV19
CASSAQTGTGELFF
TGTGCCAGTAGCGCTCAGACAGGCACCGGGGAGCTGTTTTTT
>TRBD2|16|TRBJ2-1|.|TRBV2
CASGTSGRKSYNEQFF
TGTGCCAGCGGGACTAGCGGGAGGAAATCCTACAATGAGCAGTTCTTC
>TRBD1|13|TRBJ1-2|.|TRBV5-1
CASSPGQVVGYTF
TGCGCCAGCAGCCCAGGACAGGTAGTAGGCTACACCTTC
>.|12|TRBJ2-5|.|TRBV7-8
CASSSRQETQYF
TGTGCCAGCAGTTCGCGTCAAGAGACCCAGTACTTC
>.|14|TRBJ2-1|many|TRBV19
CASSTRDFRDEQFF
TGTGCCAGTAGTACCCGGGATTTTAGGGATGAGCAGTTCTTC
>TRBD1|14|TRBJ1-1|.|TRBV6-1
CASSEDRGHTEAFF
TGTGCCAGCAGTGAGGACAGGGGGCACACTGAAGCTTTCTTT
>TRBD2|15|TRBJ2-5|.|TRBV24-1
CATGSLGGSNQPQYF
TGTGCCACCGGATCCTTGGGGGGGAGCAATCAGCCCCAGTACTTC
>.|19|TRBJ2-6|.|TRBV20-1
CSARETREGGHPGANVLTF
TGCAGTGCTAGAGAGACGAGGGAGGGGGGGCATCCTGGGGCCAACGTCCTGACTTTC
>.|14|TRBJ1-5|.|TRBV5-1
CANSRDSGVQPLHF
TGCGCCAACAGCCGGGACTCTGGTGTTCAGCCCCTGCATTTT
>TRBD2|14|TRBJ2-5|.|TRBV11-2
CASSLLAGQETQYF
TGTGCCAGCAGCTTACTAGCGGGACAAGAGACCCAGTACTTC
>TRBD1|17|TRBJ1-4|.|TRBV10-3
CAISAFQGQGGNEKLFF
TGTGCCATCAGTGCTTTCCAAGGACAGGGGGGGAATGAAAAACTGTTTTTT
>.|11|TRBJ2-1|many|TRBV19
CASSIGNEQFF
TGTGCCAGTAGTATAGGCAATGAGCAGTTCTTC
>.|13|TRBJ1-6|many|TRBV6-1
CASSVRWDSPLHF
TGTGCCAGCAGCGTACGGTGGGATTCACCCCTCCACTTT
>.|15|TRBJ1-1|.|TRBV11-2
CASSLDRAPNTEAFF
TGTGCCAGCAGCTTAGACCGGGCCCCGAATACTGAAGCTTTCTTT
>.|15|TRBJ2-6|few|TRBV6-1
CASRHPLSGANVLTF
TGTGCCAGCAGACACCCCCTGTCAGGGGCCAACGTCCTGACTTTC
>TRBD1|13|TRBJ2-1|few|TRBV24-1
CATSDTDRDEQFF
TGTGCCACCAGTGACACCGACAGGGATGAGCAGTTCTTC
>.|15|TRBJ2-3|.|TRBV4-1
CASSQDFGSTDTQYF
TGCGCCAGCAGCCAAGATTTTGGCTCCACAGATACGCAGTATTTT
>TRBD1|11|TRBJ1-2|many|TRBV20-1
CSTDRGLGYTF
TGCAGTACCGACAGGGGGCTGGGCTACACCTTC
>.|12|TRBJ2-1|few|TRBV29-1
CSVLKVKDEQFF
TGCAGCGTCCTTAAGGTAAAAGATGAGCAGTTCTTC
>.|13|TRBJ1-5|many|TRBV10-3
CAISAPPSDAQHF
TGTGCCATCAGTGCCCCGCCCTCAGACGCCCAGCATTTT